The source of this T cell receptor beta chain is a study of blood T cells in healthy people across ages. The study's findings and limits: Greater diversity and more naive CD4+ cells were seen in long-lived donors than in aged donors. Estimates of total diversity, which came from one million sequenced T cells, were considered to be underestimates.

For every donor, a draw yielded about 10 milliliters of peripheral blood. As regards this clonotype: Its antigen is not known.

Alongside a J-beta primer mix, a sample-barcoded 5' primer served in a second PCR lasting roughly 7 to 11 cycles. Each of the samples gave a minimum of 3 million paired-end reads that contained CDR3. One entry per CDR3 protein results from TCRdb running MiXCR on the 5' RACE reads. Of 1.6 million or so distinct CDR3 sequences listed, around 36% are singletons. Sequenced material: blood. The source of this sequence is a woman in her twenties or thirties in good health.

Written as DNA, the CDR3 is TGCAGCGTAGATGGGACAGGGGGAAACACTGAAGCTTTCTTT. As protein: CSVDGTGGNTEAFF. The J gene is TRBJ1-1, the V gene TRBV29-1; 11 bases agree with TRBD1. After removal of 6 bases from V and 2 bases from J, the junction contained 5 bases not matched to a gene. CDR1 and CDR2 (germline): SQVTM, ANQGSEA. The CDR3 sequence is 14 residues long.